This T cell receptor beta chain was found in a study of cytomegalovirus exposure and HLA in healthy donors. Study results and limitations: Specific recognition of CMV antigens was confirmed in vitro for a few chains (all CMV-associated). Associated with cytomegalovirus, according to the listing, were about 160 TCR beta chains. Rarity characterized most TCR sequences, yet some public TCRs appeared in many donors.

V shed 5 bases, J shed 0 bases, and the junction held 6 bases outside the gene matches. CDR1 and CDR2 (germline): KGHSH, LQKENI. This CDR3 region has 16 residues. Only in-frame clones appear in the TCRdb table, and some are missing; sequencing was by immunoSEQ multiplex PCR. The sample shows some 160,000 clones, around nine tenths of them seen only once. On this clone itself: Antigen unknown.

The J gene is TRBJ2-1, the V gene TRBV18, with 8 positions matching TRBD2. The sequence came from a man younger than 35 in good health and CMV-seronegative. Sequencing was carried out using PBMCs. CDR3 amino acids: CASSTGLADSYNEQFF. CDR3 DNA: TGTGCCAGCTCAACAGGACTAGCAGACTCCTACAATGAGCAGTTCTTC.